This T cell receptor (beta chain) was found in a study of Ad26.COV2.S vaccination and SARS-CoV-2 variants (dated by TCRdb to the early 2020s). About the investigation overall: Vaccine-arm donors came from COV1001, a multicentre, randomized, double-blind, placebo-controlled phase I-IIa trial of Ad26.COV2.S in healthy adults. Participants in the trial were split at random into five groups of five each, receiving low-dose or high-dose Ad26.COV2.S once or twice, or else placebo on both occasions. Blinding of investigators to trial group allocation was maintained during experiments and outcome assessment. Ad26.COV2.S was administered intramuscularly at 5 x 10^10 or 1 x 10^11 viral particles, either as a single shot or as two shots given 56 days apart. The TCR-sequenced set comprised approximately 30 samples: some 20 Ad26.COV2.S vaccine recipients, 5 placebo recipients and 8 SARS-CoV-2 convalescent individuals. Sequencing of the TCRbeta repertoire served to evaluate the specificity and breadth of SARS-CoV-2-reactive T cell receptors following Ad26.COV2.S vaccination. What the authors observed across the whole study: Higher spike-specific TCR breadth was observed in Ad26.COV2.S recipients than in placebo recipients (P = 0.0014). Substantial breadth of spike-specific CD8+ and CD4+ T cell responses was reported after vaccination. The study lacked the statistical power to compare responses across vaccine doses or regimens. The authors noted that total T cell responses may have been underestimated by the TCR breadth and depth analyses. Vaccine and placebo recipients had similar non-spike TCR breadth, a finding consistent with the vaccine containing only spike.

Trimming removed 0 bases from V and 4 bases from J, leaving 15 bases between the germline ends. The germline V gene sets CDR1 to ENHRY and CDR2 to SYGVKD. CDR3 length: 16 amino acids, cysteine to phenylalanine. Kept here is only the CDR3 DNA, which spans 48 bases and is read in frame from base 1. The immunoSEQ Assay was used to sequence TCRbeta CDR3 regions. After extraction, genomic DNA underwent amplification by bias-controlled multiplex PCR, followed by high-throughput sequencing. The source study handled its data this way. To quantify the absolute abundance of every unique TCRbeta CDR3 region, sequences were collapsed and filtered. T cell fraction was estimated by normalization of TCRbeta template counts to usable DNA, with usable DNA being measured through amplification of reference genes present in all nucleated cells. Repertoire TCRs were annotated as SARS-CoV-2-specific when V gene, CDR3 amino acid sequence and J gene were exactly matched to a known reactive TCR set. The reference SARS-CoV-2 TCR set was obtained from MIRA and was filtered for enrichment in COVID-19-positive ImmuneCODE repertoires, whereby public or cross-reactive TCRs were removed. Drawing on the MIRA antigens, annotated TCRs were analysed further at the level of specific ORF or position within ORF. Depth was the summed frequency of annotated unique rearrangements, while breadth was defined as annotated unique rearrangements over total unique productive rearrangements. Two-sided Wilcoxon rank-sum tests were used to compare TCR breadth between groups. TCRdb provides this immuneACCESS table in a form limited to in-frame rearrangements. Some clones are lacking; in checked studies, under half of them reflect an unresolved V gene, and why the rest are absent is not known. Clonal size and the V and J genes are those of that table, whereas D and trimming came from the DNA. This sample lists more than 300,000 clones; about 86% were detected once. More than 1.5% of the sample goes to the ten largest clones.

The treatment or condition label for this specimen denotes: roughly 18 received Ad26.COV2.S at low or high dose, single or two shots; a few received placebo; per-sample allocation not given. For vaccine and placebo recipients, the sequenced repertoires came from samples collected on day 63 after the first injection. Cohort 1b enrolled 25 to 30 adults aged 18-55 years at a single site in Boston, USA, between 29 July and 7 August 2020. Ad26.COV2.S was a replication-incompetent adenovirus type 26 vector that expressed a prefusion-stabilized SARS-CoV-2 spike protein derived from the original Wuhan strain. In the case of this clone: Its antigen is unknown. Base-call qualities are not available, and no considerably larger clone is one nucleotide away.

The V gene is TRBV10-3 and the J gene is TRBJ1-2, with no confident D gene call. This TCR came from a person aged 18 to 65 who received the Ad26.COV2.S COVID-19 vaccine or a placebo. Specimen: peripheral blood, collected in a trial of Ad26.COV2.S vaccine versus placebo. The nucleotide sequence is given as TGTGCCATCAGTGAGTCCGGAGGTGAAGTTGGCTATGGCTACACCTTC. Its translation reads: CAISESGGEVGYGYTF.